The next 7 T cell receptor beta chains were all read from a single sample in a study of Ad26.COV2.S vaccination and SARS-CoV-2 variants. Method: immunoSEQ multiplex PCR; TCRdb's copy keeps in-frame clones and lacks some. Of 250,000 or so clones in the sample, 87% were seen once. Treatment: about 20 received Ad26.COV2.S at low or high dose, single or two shots; about 5 received placebo; per-sample allocation not given. After the first vaccine or placebo injection, samples were drawn on day 63. Sample: peripheral blood, taken in a trial of Ad26.COV2.S vaccine versus placebo. The receptors stem from a person aged 18-65 years who received the Ad26.COV2.S COVID-19 vaccine or a placebo.

The chain couples TRBV3-1 (or the pseudogene TRBV3-2) to TRBJ2-5, with 12 bases lining up with TRBD2. The CDR3 loop spans 16 amino acids. The junction had 1 base not matched to a gene; V was cut back by 2 bases and J by 0 bases. The V gene's germline CDR1 is LGHDT and CDR2 YNNKEL (reference sequence). In DNA form, the CDR3 reads TGTGCCAGCAGCCAACTAGCGGGGGGGTACCAAGAGACCCAGTACTTC. Translating gives CASSQLAGGYQETQYF.

This clone was counted at least ten times. This rearrangement joins TRBV2 to TRBJ1-5; D gene uncertain. The V end was cut by 3 bases, the J end by 4 bases, with 10 bases between. Germline loops: CDR1 SNHLY, CDR2 FYNNEI. There are 14 residues in the CDR3. CDR3 in amino acids: CASSEIQVNQPQHF. CDR3 coding DNA: TGTGCCAGCAGTGAGATACAAGTGAATCAGCCCCAGCATTTT.

The genes are TRBV7-2 and TRBJ2-3; 10 nucleotides align to TRBD2. Germline V lookup: CDR1 SGHTA, CDR2 FQGNSA. V dropped 1 base and J dropped 5; count of bases not matched to a gene: 9. The CDR3 runs 17 residues. The CDR3 is CASSLGESSGRGDTQYF. As DNA, the CDR3 is TGTGCCAGCAGCTTAGGGGAATCAAGCGGGAGGGGAGATACGCAGTATTTT.

The J gene is TRBJ2-1, the V gene TRBV29-1; D gene unclear. Germline V gene lookup returns CDR1 SQVTM and CDR2 ANQGSEA. Trimming removed 7 bases at V and 7 bases at J, with 11 bases between. The CDR3 is made up of 11 amino acids. CDR3: CSGGGWNEQFF. DNA of the CDR3: TGCAGCGGTGGTGGATGGAATGAGCAGTTCTTC.

The chain carries TRBV5-4 and TRBJ1-1; 11 nucleotides line up with TRBD1. Trimming cost V 3 bases and J 3 bases; bases outside gene matches: 4. This CDR3 comprises 15 residues. The V gene's germline CDR1 is SGHNT and CDR2 YYREEE (reference sequence). The CDR3 coding sequence is TGTGCCAGCAGCTCGGGGGACAGGGGGTACACTGAAGCTTTCTTT. It is translated as CASSSGDRGYTEAFF.

V is TRBV11-3 and J is TRBJ2-1, with D perhaps given as TRBD1 or TRBD2 (5 bases each). The germline gives CDR1 SGHNT, CDR2 YENEEA. Trimming removed 5 bases at V and 5 bases at J, with 7 bases between. This CDR3 region has 12 residues. The CDR3 region is CASSGTHNEQFF. The CDR3 DNA reads as TGTGCCAGCAGCGGGACGCACAATGAGCAGTTCTTC.

The V call is TRBV5-4, the J call TRBJ1-5; D not resolved. The CDR3 is made up of 12 amino acids. V lost 2 bases, J lost 6 bases, and 6 bases lay in between. The germline gives CDR1 SGHNT, CDR2 YYREEE (reference sequence). The CDR3 DNA is TGTGCCAGCAGCTTAGGTAGTCAGCCCCAGCATTTT. Its protein is CASSLGSQPQHF.